Sequencing of this T cell receptor beta chain was carried out in a study of T cell repertoires in cytomegalovirus infection (dated by TCRdb to the late 2010s). In the study overall: Peptide stimulations targeted recently identified HLA-C-restricted CMV epitopes, whose presentation resists viral immunomodulation, together with well-studied HLA-B-restricted epitopes. Donor HLA type was relevant to the analysis, because carriage of CMV infection together with the matching HLA type was indicated by public TCR beta signatures. General conclusions and limits of the study: In both this cohort and an independent roughly 350-donor cohort, the cumulative frequency of public TCR beta family members distinguished carriers of CMV infection plus the relevant HLA type. The ex vivo response was dominated by HLA-C-restricted CMV-specific TCR beta clonotypes, which also provided the single most frequent clonotype in two of eight donors.

About this clonotype itself: The specificity of this receptor is unknown. No much larger clone exists at a distance of one base, and base qualities are not known.

What the treatment or condition label conveys for this sample: in vitro stimulation with specific CMV peptide epitopes to enrich CMV-specific T cells. Sequenced on an Illumina HiSeq 1500. The public reads were reanalyzed by TCRdb: fastp trimming at Q25, MiXCR alignment, in-frame beta chains only. Merged by CDR3 protein, the rows form single entries marked with the most common genes and DNA. The sample records 230,000 or so distinct CDR3 sequences, roughly two fifths of which are singletons. The ten top clones hold approximately 60% of the sample. The V end gives up 6 bases and the J end 8 bases, leaving 6 bases in the junction not matched to a gene. From its cysteine to its phenylalanine, the CDR3 spans 14 amino acids. CDR3 DNA only is kept here, 42 bases in frame from base 1. Sequences MGHDK (CDR1) and SYGVNS (CDR2) are obtained from the germline V gene.

The V and J genes are TRBV25-1 and TRBJ2-1; 11 bases in between match TRBD2. This clonotype was sampled from a human donor in good health (CMV status not recorded). Some clones in this sample may be carry-over from other donors' samples. Sequencing used CD8+ T cells from cultured PBMCs, obtained from culture after CMV antigen stimulation. The DNA sequence is given as TGTGCCAGCAGCTTAGCGGGAGGGGGGTATGAGCAGTTCTTC. This yields the protein CASSLAGGGYEQFF. The CDR3 plus the reference TRBV25-1 and TRBJ2-1 genes for the other parts give the full variable domain: EADIYQTPRYLVIGTGKKITLECSQTMGHDKMYWYQQDPGMELHLIHYSYGVNSTEKGDLSSESTVSRIRTEHFPLTLESARPSHTSQYLCASSLAGGGYEQFFGPGTRLTVL.